The T cell receptor (beta chain) under discussion was sequenced for a study of cytomegalovirus exposure and HLA in healthy donors. Study-level results: For cytomegalovirus status, the classifier reportedly gave diagnoses with high specificity and sensitivity. A later analysis linked some 17,000 TCR beta sequences to HLA alleles at 0.05 false discovery rate.

This CDR3 has 12 amino acids. The germline CDR1 and CDR2 sequences are MDHEN and SYDVKM. V was cut by 7 bases and J by 11 bases, with 17 bases left in between. The PCR contained 60 Vbeta and 13 Jbeta primers. TCRdb's table, derived via immunoSEQ multiplex PCR, lists solely in-frame clones and lacks some. The table has 100,000 to 150,000 clones, roughly 78% seen once. About this clone itself: The antigen is undetermined.

The TCR was taken from a man aged 30 to 39 in good health and CMV-seronegative. This chain uses TRBV28 with TRBJ1-1, with D possibly being TRBD1 (6 bases). Sequenced input: PBMCs. The CDR3 sequence is CASTYRGGGAFF. The DNA of the CDR3 is TGTGCCAGCACCTATAGGGGAGGGGGGGCTTTCTTT.